This T cell receptor beta chain came from a study of cytomegalovirus exposure and HLA in healthy donors. Whole-study findings and limits: Later analysis placed DRB1 highest and HLA-C lowest in TCR association rates, which differed by HLA locus.

This clone came up once. Antigen specificity is unknown. Use of 60 Vbeta and 13 Jbeta primers characterized the PCR. The method was immunoSEQ multiplex PCR; TCRdb's version includes in-frame clones alone and lacks a portion of them. The sample lists some 170,000 clones, over 65% occurring once. The germline V and J ends were trimmed by 6 bases and 3 bases, with 17 bases remaining between them. The germline CDR1 and CDR2 sequences are MNHEY and SMNVEV (reference sequence). The CDR3 covers 15 residues. Everyone who donated was a healthy bone marrow donor. This rearrangement joins TRBV27 to TRBJ1-1; D possibly corresponds to TRBD1 (6 bases). The sample comprised PBMCs. This TCR derives from a woman aged 60-75 years in good health and CMV-seropositive. In DNA, the CDR3 is TGTGCCAGCAGGCCGAGCAGGGGAAGGGACACTGAAGCTTTCTTT. The encoded protein is CASRPSRGRDTEAFF.